This T cell receptor (beta chain) was observed in a study of cytomegalovirus exposure and HLA in healthy donors. Findings of the study overall: Reports described diagnosis of cytomegalovirus status by the classifier as highly specific and sensitive.

About this clone: The antigen is not known.

PCR used 60 Vbeta primers and 13 Jbeta primers. The protocol was immunoSEQ multiplex PCR, while the TCRdb copy is restricted to in-frame clones and leaves out a portion. The sample carries 150,000 to 200,000 clones, around 80% recorded once. The V gene's germline CDR1 is SGHDN and CDR2 FVKESK. The CDR3 covers 15 residues. J gave up 1 base and V 6 bases, and 8 bases lay outside the gene matches. V gene TRBV14 combines with J gene TRBJ1-2; 7 bases map to TRBD1. Sequenced material: PBMCs. The clonotype originates from a woman in her thirties in good health and CMV-seronegative. The chain's CDR3 is CASRLTGAVNYGYTF. CDR3 in DNA: TGTGCCAGCAGACTAACAGGGGCTGTTAACTATGGCTACACCTTC.